The clone carrying this TCR beta chain was recorded at least ten times. This entry is derived from a study of identical twins. The CDR3 sequence is 13 residues long. Trimming shortened V by 2 bases and J by 3 bases, and 7 bases separated the two germline ends. TCRdb used MiXCR to reprocess the 5' RACE reads, holding one entry per CDR3 protein. The sample comprises fewer than 350,000 distinct CDR3 sequences, roughly 8.6% of which are singletons, and about 2.1% rests with the top ten. This sample was shared with a second study, whose subject was yellow fever vaccine responses in identical twins.

The sample consisted of memory (CD45RO+) T cells sorted from blood. The TCR comes from a woman between 18 and 30 years old in good health. This rearrangement joins TRBV12-3 or TRBV12-4 to TRBJ1-1, with D uncertain. CDR3: CASSLSGYTEAFF. The CDR3 DNA reads as TGTGCCAGCAGTTTAAGTGGCTACACTGAAGCTTTCTTT.